The next 23 T cell receptor beta chains were all read from a single sample in a study of response to subunit inactivated influenza vaccine. TCRdb analysed the RT-PCR reads with MiXCR anew, one entry per CDR3 protein. The sample yields around 710,000 distinct CDR3 sequences, around 13% seen once. The starting material was PBMCs from blood, obtained around two weeks before vaccination. The receptors shown here come from a man aged 50 to 59 who received an inactivated influenza vaccine.

The sample holds many counts of this clonotype. This CDR3 reads CASSQTAGGGKPQHF. The DNA of the CDR3 is TGCGCCAGCAGCCAAACCGCTGGGGGTGGCAAGCCCCAGCATTTT. The rearrangement uses TRBV4-3 and TRBJ1-5; a weak D match, TRBD1 (5 bases). Trimming took off 2 bases at V and 8 bases at J, with 16 bases between the two ends. Germline CDR1 and CDR2: LGHNA and YSLEER. This CDR3 comprises 15 residues.

This clonotype was recorded many times. The chain joins TRBV4-3 to TRBJ2-1; D may be TRBD2 (7 bases). The CDR3 extends over 16 amino acids. Trimming shortened V by 1 base and J by 1 base, and 11 bases separated the two germline ends. Germline assignment: CDR1 LGHNA and CDR2 YSLEER. DNA of the CDR3: TGCGCCAGCAGCCAAGTCGGGGGGCCTTCCTACAATGAGCAGTTCTTC. As protein: CASSQVGGPSYNEQFF.

The V call is TRBV5-1, the J call TRBJ2-1; D is tentatively TRBD1 or TRBD2 (5 bases each). The V and J ends lost 0 bases and 7 bases respectively, with 14 bases between them. CDR1 is SGHRS, CDR2 YFSETQ, per germline. This CDR3 is built from 15 residues. The CDR3, as DNA: TGCGCCAGCAGCTTGGGAAATAGTGGGGGAAATGAGCAGTTCTTC. It yields the protein CASSLGNSGGNEQFF.

In this sample, this clonotype turned up a few times. The CDR3, as DNA: TGTGCCAGCAGTGACGGGACACCCGGATGGAGTATGAATTCACCCCTCCACTTT. Its protein product is CASSDGTPGWSMNSPLHF. The rearrangement joins TRBV6-1 to TRBJ1-6; possibly TRBD1 for D (6 bases). Germline CDR1 is MNHNS and CDR2 is SASEGT. This CDR3 contains 18 residues. Trimming shortened V by 3 bases and J by 7 bases, and 22 bases separated the two germline ends.

This clonotype has only a few counts. This chain joins TRBV4-1 and TRBJ2-5; D possibly corresponds to TRBD2 (5 bases). The CDR3 spans 15 residues. Trimming left V 8 bases short and J 2 bases short, with 18 bases between. Germline lookup yields CDR1 MGHRA and CDR2 YSYEKL. The CDR3 loop reads CASQTGLFLQETQYF. The CDR3 DNA sequence: TGCGCCAGCCAAACCGGACTCTTTTTACAAGAGACCCAGTACTTC.

This sequence joins TRBV7-2 and TRBJ2-5; 13 bases agree with TRBD2. Unmatched junction bases numbered 8, after V lost 5 bases and J lost 5 bases. The CDR3 spans 16 residues. From germline, CDR1 is SGHTA and CDR2 FQGNSA. For the CDR3, the DNA is TGTGCCAGCAGCACCGGACTAGCGGGAGCGAAGGAGACCCAGTACTTC. Its protein is CASSTGLAGAKETQYF.

This clonotype was detected ten times or more. The rearrangement uses TRBV4-2 and TRBJ2-7; D gene uncertain. In germline, CDR1 is LGHNA, CDR2 YNFKEQ. The ends were cut back, 3 bases at V and 2 bases at J, with 17 bases in the middle. CDR3 length: 16 amino acids. The CDR3: CASSQNLAGPPYEQYF. DNA for the CDR3: TGTGCCAGCAGCCAGAATTTGGCCGGGCCCCCCTACGAGCAGTACTTC.

The V gene is TRBV29-1, the J gene TRBJ2-3; the D is unclear. Per the germline V gene, CDR1 is SQVTM and CDR2 is ANQGSEA. The ends were cut back, 7 bases at V and 5 bases at J, with 13 bases in the middle. This CDR3 region has 12 residues. The CDR3 reads CSGLSFRDTQYF. In nucleotides, the CDR3 is TGCAGCGGGTTAAGCTTCCGAGATACGCAGTATTTT.

This clonotype was recorded only once. The J gene is TRBJ2-4, the V gene TRBV30; possibly TRBD2 for D (5 bases). The CDR3 is 18 amino acids. Trimming removed 3 bases from V and 2 bases from J, with 23 bases in between. Germline V lookup: CDR1 GTSNPN, CDR2 SVGIG (reference sequence). CDR3 region: CAWSLKHGSPKTKNIQYF. CDR3 coding DNA: TGTGCCTGGAGCTTAAAACATGGGAGTCCGAAAACCAAAAACATTCAGTACTTC.

This clonotype was recorded at least ten times. This chain connects TRBV24-1 to TRBJ2-3; TRBD1 aligns across 11 bases. V lost 0 bases, J lost 4 bases, and 8 bases stayed unmatched. CDR3 length: 18 amino acids. Germline loops: CDR1 KGHDR, CDR2 SFDVKD. The CDR3 region has the DNA TGTGCCACCAGTGATTTGGGAAGAGGACAGGGGGCGTCAGATACGCAGTATTTT. Protein product: CATSDLGRGQGASDTQYF.

This clonotype was counted between two and nine times. The V and J genes are TRBV7-2 and TRBJ2-1, with D unclear. The ends were cut back, 5 bases at V and 4 bases at J, with 12 bases in the middle. Per the germline V gene, CDR1 is SGHTA and CDR2 is FQGNSA. The CDR3 has 14 residues. This CDR3 is CASSRPPVYNEQFF. In DNA form, the CDR3 reads TGTGCCAGCAGCCGACCTCCGGTGTACAATGAGCAGTTCTTC.

This clonotype showed up many times. The V and J genes are TRBV4-2 and TRBJ2-7, with 8 bases aligning to TRBD1. The CDR3 runs to 15 residues. The germline V gene has CDR1 LGHNA and CDR2 YNFKEQ. J gave up 3 bases and V 0 bases, and 4 bases lay outside the gene matches. CDR3 sequence reads: CASSQEGTGHYEQYF. CDR3 DNA sequence: TGTGCCAGCAGCCAAGAGGGGACAGGCCACTACGAGCAGTACTTC.

Worth noting for this clonotype: A read error is possible here, since a much larger clone lies one base away. The chain carries TRBV11-2 and TRBJ2-6; a possible D gene is TRBD1 (6 bases). Looked up from germline, CDR1 is SGHAT and CDR2 is FQNNGV. This CDR3 is 20 amino acids long. The CDR3 sequence is CTSSFLSAGRGYSGANVLTF. For the CDR3, the DNA is TGTACCAGCAGCTTCCTAAGTGCGGGCAGGGGATACTCTGGGGCCAACGTCCTGACTTTC. Combining the CDR3 with reference TRBV11-2 and TRBJ2-6 gives the whole variable domain EAGVAQSPRYKIIEKRQSVAFWCNPISGHATLYWYQQILGQGPKLLIQFQNNGVVDDSQLPKDRFSAERLKGVDSTLKIQPAKLEDSAVYLCTSSFLSAGRGYSGANVLTFGAGSRLTVL.

This clonotype has a handful of counts. The chain recombines TRBV9 with TRBJ2-3, with 13 bases matching TRBD2. Germline lookup yields CDR1 SGDLS and CDR2 YYNGEE. The V and J ends lost 4 bases and 6 bases, in that order; junction bases with no gene match: 8. The CDR3 consists of 16 residues. CDR3 amino acids: CASSFGTSGIEDTQYF. For the CDR3, the DNA is TGTGCCAGCAGCTTTGGGACTAGCGGGATTGAGGATACGCAGTATTTT.

This clonotype has only a few counts. The chain carries TRBV18 and TRBJ1-2; 7 nucleotides align to TRBD1. The germline gives CDR1 KGHSH, CDR2 LQKENI. The CDR3 has 14 amino acids. J was trimmed by 4 bases and V by 3 bases; bases with no gene match: 5. The DNA of the CDR3 is TGTGCCAGCTCACCCGTTAACAGGGGCTATGGCTACACCTTC. Encoded protein: CASSPVNRGYGYTF.

This clonotype came up a few times. The CDR3 reads CSAEDPLNTEAFF. CDR3 nucleotide sequence: TGCAGTGCTGAGGACCCCTTGAACACTGAAGCTTTCTTT. The V and J genes are TRBV20-1 and TRBJ1-1; D not resolved. CDR3 size: 13 residues. CDR1 and CDR2 (germline): DFQATT, SNEGSKA (reference sequence). With 5 bases removed from V and 0 bases from J, the gap between germline ends came to 10 bases.

This clonotype was found a few times. The CDR3 bases are TGTGCCAGCAGCTTACGGGGAACAACTAATGAAAAACTGTTTTTT. This translates into CASSLRGTTNEKLFF. The chain employs TRBV7-2 and TRBJ1-4, with D hard to call. Per the germline V gene, CDR1 is SGHTA and CDR2 is FQGNSA. The germline V and J ends were trimmed by 2 bases and 0 bases, with 7 bases remaining between them. The CDR3 totals 15 residues.

This chain links TRBV20-1 with TRBJ1-5, with a possible D match to TRBD1 (5 bases). V lost 4 bases to trimming and J lost 1 base, with 11 bases between them. Germline V gene sequence: CDR1 DFQATT, CDR2 SNEGSKA (reference sequence). This CDR3 spans 14 amino acids. CDR3 DNA sequence: TGCAGTGCTATGAGAGGGGCGAGCAATCAGCCCCAGCATTTT. It is translated as CSAMRGASNQPQHF.

Many counts were recorded for this clonotype. J is TRBJ2-3 and V is TRBV27; 14 nucleotides agree with TRBD2. V gave up 2 bases and J gave up 0 bases; unmatched junction bases: 13. CDR1 and CDR2 (germline): MNHEY, SMNVEV (reference sequence). The CDR3 is made up of 21 amino acids. The DNA for the CDR3 is TGTGCCAGCAGTTTACGCCCCCCGGGACTAGCGGGGGTAGCTAGCACAGATACGCAGTATTTT. Its protein is CASSLRPPGLAGVASTDTQYF.

The chain is built from TRBV28 and TRBJ1-1; D is unresolved. The CDR3 totals 14 residues. The V end lost 2 bases, the J end lost 4 bases, and 11 bases lay between the germline ends. Germline CDR1 MDHEN, CDR2 SYDVKM. The CDR3 loop is CASSLRWGFTEAFF. As DNA, the CDR3 is TGTGCCAGCAGTTTACGGTGGGGTTTCACTGAAGCTTTCTTT.

This clonotype was seen a handful of times. The chain carries TRBV4-2 and TRBJ2-3; 12 nucleotides align to TRBD2. V lost 1 base to trimming and J lost 3 bases; unmatched junction nucleotides: 2. The CDR3 length is 16 residues. Germline V gene data show CDR1 as LGHNA and CDR2 as YNFKEQ. CDR3 sequence: CASSQGTSGITDTQYF. In DNA, the CDR3 is TGTGCCAGCAGCCAAGGGACTAGCGGGATAACAGATACGCAGTATTTT.

This sequence joins TRBV12-3 or TRBV12-4 and TRBJ2-5; TRBD2 aligns across 7 bases. V dropped 5 bases and J dropped 3; count of bases not matched to a gene: 9. The CDR3 spans 15 residues. This chain's CDR3 is CASSPRWGGKETQYF. CDR3 nucleotide sequence: TGTGCCAGCAGTCCTCGGTGGGGGGGGAAAGAGACCCAGTACTTC.

The V gene is TRBV5-5, the J gene TRBJ2-2; 9 bases agree with TRBD2. The CDR3 has 16 amino acids. In germline, CDR1 is SGHKS, CDR2 YYEKEE (reference sequence). V was clipped by 0 bases and J by 7 bases; unmatched bases: 7. The CDR3 sequence is CASSLAAGGRVGELFF. CDR3 in DNA: TGTGCCAGCAGCTTGGCAGCGGGGGGCCGTGTCGGGGAGCTGTTTTTT.